These 16 T cell receptor beta chains share one sample of origin, sequenced in a study of OX40 agonist ivuxolimab in advanced cancers. Using immunoSEQ multiplex PCR, the repertoire was profiled, and TCRdb retains in-frame clones only, with some absent. The sample records some 140,000 clones, just over 90% being singletons. Sequencing used CD4+ or CD8+ T cells sorted from blood, obtained in a trial of the OX40 agonist ivuxolimab. These receptors were collected from an adult with an advanced solid tumor such as melanoma, head and neck, liver or kidney cancer.

The genes are TRBV29-1 and TRBJ2-1, with 8 bases aligning to TRBD2. V lost 5 bases to trimming and J lost 9 bases; unmatched junction nucleotides: 6. From germline, CDR1 is SQVTM and CDR2 ANQGSEA. The CDR3 covers 12 residues. The CDR3 DNA follows: TGCAGCGTTCTCAGCGGGGGCGGTGAGCAGTTCTTC. It encodes CSVLSGGGEQFF.

This chain connects TRBV16 to TRBJ1-5; 7 bases line up with TRBD1. The CDR3 consists of 15 residues. Germline CDR1 and CDR2: KGHSY and FQNENV. Trimming removed 10 bases from V and 1 base from J; junction bases left unmatched: 10. CDR3 DNA: TGTGCCACCGGAAGGACAGGTGGAAGCAATCAGCCCCAGCATTTT. This gives the protein CATGRTGGSNQPQHF.

This clone was recorded only once. V usage is TRBV5-1 and J usage is TRBJ2-2; the match to TRBD1 covers 9 bases. The CDR3 is 17 residues long. Trimming cost V 3 bases and J 4 bases; bases outside gene matches: 10. Germline CDR1 SGHRS, CDR2 YFSETQ. DNA for the CDR3: TGCGCCAGCAGCTCGTCCCGGGACAGGGTCGGCACCGGGGAGCTGTTTTTT. It specifies CASSSSRDRVGTGELFF.

The CDR3 coding sequence is TGCGCCAGCAGTGAATCAAGTCTCGGGGTGACCCAGTACTTC. It is translated as CASSESSLGVTQYF. V usage is TRBV10-1 and J usage is TRBJ2-5, with a weak D call TRBD2 (5 bases). V was trimmed by 3 bases and J by 7 bases, leaving 15 bases between them. Germline CDR1 WNHNN, CDR2 SYGVQD (reference sequence). The CDR3 extends over 14 amino acids.

This chain joins TRBV19 and TRBJ1-1; weak D call: TRBD1 (5 bases). V dropped 4 bases and J dropped 1 base, with 16 bases sitting between them. Germline CDR1 reads LNHDA; CDR2 reads SQIVND (reference sequence). This CDR3 spans 16 amino acids. In nucleotides, the CDR3 is TGTGCCAGTAGTAGCCATATAGTGAGGGGGAACACTGAAGCTTTCTTT. Encoded protein: CASSSHIVRGNTEAFF.

This chain's CDR3 is CASSLAYSSTYEQYF. CDR3 nucleotides: TGTGCCAGCAGCTTAGCGTATTCTAGCACCTACGAGCAGTACTTC. The rearrangement links TRBV7-9 to TRBJ2-7; D is perhaps TRBD2 (5 bases). The CDR3 is 15 residues long. Germline assignment: CDR1 SEHNR and CDR2 FQNEAQ (reference sequence). Trimming cost V 0 bases and J 2 bases, with 11 bases left between them.

V gene TRBV28 combines with J gene TRBJ1-2; the D is unclear. Germline values: CDR1 MDHEN, CDR2 SYDVKM. CDR3 length: 13 residues. Trimming took off 3 bases at V and 8 bases at J, with 13 bases between the two ends. In nucleotides, the CDR3 is TGTGCCAGCAGTTTGTTCCAGGTGCGCGGCTACACCTTC. Amino acid sequence: CASSLFQVRGYTF.

The chain joins TRBV9 to TRBJ2-7; 7 nucleotides line up with TRBD1. The CDR3 contains 14 residues. V dropped 2 bases and J dropped 3; count of bases not matched to a gene: 5. Per the germline V gene, CDR1 is SGDLS and CDR2 is YYNGEE. CDR3: CASSVTGQFYEQYF. The DNA for the CDR3 is TGTGCCAGCAGCGTGACAGGGCAGTTCTACGAGCAGTACTTC.

The genes are TRBV11-3 and TRBJ2-7; D gene uncertain. The germline V gene has CDR1 SGHNT and CDR2 YENEEA. The germline V and J ends were trimmed by 5 bases and 9 bases, with 17 bases remaining between them. CDR3 length: 13 residues. The CDR3, as DNA: TGTGCCAGCAGCCCTCGGACCTCCCCTTGGCAGTACTTC. This translates into CASSPRTSPWQYF.

This chain connects TRBV28 to TRBJ1-4; no clear D. The CDR3 totals 13 residues. Trimming shortened V by 7 bases and J by 0 bases, and 6 bases separated the two germline ends. Per germline, CDR1 MDHEN and CDR2 SYDVKM. The CDR3 sequence: CASKVATNEKLFF. DNA for the CDR3: TGTGCCAGCAAGGTTGCAACTAATGAAAAACTGTTTTTT.

V gene TRBV28 combines with J gene TRBJ1-5; TRBD1 might be the D (5 bases). The CDR3 loop spans 14 amino acids. V shed 6 bases and J shed 8 bases, with 17 bases lying between them. In germline, CDR1 is MDHEN, CDR2 SYDVKM. For the CDR3, the DNA is TGTGCCAGCAGCCCGGGGACCGGTTGGGAGCCCCAGCATTTT. Translation gives CASSPGTGWEPQHF. The full variable domain, its missing parts supplied by reference TRBV28 and TRBJ1-5, is DVKVTQSSRYLVKRTGEKVFLECVQDMDHENMFWYRQDPGLGLRLIYFSYDVKMKEKGDIPEGYSVSREKKERFSLILESASTNQTSMYLCASSPGTGWEPQHFGDGTRLSIL.

The chain has TRBV4-3 and TRBJ2-7, with TRBD2 identical over 10 bases. V dropped 1 base and J dropped 3; count of bases not matched to a gene: 3. From germline, CDR1 is LGHNA and CDR2 YSLEER. The CDR3 sequence is 15 residues long. The CDR3 DNA sequence: TGCGCCAGCAGCCAAGGGACTAGCGGTCGCTACGAGCAGTACTTC. Its protein product is CASSQGTSGRYEQYF.

The J gene is TRBJ2-1, the V gene TRBV18; TRBD1 matches 10 bases. CDR1 is KGHSH and CDR2 is LQKENI in the germline V gene. Trimming at V came to 2 bases and at J to 4 bases, leaving 8 bases not matched to a gene. CDR3 length equals 17 residues. CDR3 coding DNA: TGTGCCAGCTCACCAAGGATCGGGACAGGGGCTTACAATGAGCAGTTCTTC. Translated: CASSPRIGTGAYNEQFF.

With regard to this clone: At the DNA level, this CDR3 is encoded by other sequences in the same sample as well. The CDR3: CASSPWTSGSYEQYF. CDR3 bases: TGTGCCAGTAGTCCATGGACTAGCGGGAGTTACGAGCAGTACTTC. The chain combines TRBV19 with TRBJ2-7; TRBD2 aligns across 13 bases. The germline V gene has CDR1 LNHDA and CDR2 SQIVND (reference sequence). This CDR3 is 15 amino acids long. The junction had 5 bases not matched to a gene; V was cut back by 5 bases and J by 4 bases.

V gene TRBV5-1 combines with J gene TRBJ1-5; D uncertain. CDR3 length: 15 amino acids. Trimming took off 0 bases at V and 3 bases at J, with 10 bases between the two ends. Germline CDR1 reads SGHRS; CDR2 reads YFSETQ. The CDR3 nucleotides are TGCGCCAGCAGCTTGGACACGGGCGACAATCAGCCCCAGCATTTT. Translation: CASSLDTGDNQPQHF.

The chain has TRBV7-2 and TRBJ2-7; D is unclear. Trimming removed 4 bases from V and 2 bases from J, with 15 bases in between. The germline CDR1 and CDR2 sequences are SGHTA and FQGNSA. The CDR3 totals 15 residues. The CDR3 DNA reads TGTGCCAGCAGCTCTTCATACTCGTCTCCCTACGAGCAGTACTTC. It specifies CASSSSYSSPYEQYF.